The sequence of this T cell receptor beta chain was determined in a study of blood T cell repertoires in COVID-19. At the level of the study: Whether acute or convalescent, the COVID-19 samples came from the United States, Italy and Spain. The analysed material was cDNA or gDNA that came from T cells, B-cell-depleted T cells, or PBMCs.

This clone came up many times. The CDR3 consists of 14 residues. The V and J ends lost 7 bases and 0 bases, in that order; junction bases with no gene match: 5. Germline V gene lookup returns CDR1 LNHDA and CDR2 SQIVND (reference sequence). The Seattle patients, enrolled during active infection, were followed longitudinally. As handled by the study authors: Estimation of nucleated cell counts was performed using reference gene primer amplification. The protocol was immunoSEQ multiplex PCR, while the TCRdb copy is restricted to in-frame clones and leaves out a portion. V and J calls and clone size follow that table, whereas D and trimming were derived from the DNA. The repertoire holds roughly 180,000 clones, with 80% to 90% as singletons.

The sample comprised peripheral blood. This chain connects TRBV19 to TRBJ1-1, with TRBD1 identical over 7 bases. This clonotype was obtained from a woman aged 40 to 49 with COVID-19, enrolled during active disease. The CDR3 region has the DNA TGTGCCAGTAACCCACAGGGGTTGAACACTGAAGCTTTCTTT. Translated: CASNPQGLNTEAFF. The whole variable domain, remainder taken from reference TRBV19 and TRBJ1-1, is DGGITQSPKYLFRKEGQNVTLSCEQNLNHDAMYWYRQDPGQGLRLIYYSQIVNDFQKGDIAEGYSVSREKKESFPLTVTSAQKNPTAFYLCASNPQGLNTEAFFGQGTRLTVV.